Below, 2 T cell receptor beta chains from the same sample are listed, as sequenced in a study of shared clonotypes between healthy human individuals. The repertoire was sequenced with immunoSEQ multiplex PCR; TCRdb's copy has only in-frame clones and lacks some. The top ten clones hold about 0.34% of a sample with about 2.4 million clones, approximately 93% of them seen once. Source material: naive CD4+ T cells from PBMCs. The subset denotes: CD45RA+ positively selected. The receptors come from a man between 18 and 29 years old in good health. Some clones in this sample may be carry-over from other donors' samples.

The V gene is TRBV6-5, the J gene TRBJ2-7; TRBD1 aligns across 8 bases. Per germline, CDR1 MNHEY and CDR2 SVGAGI. This CDR3 comprises 14 residues. V lost 6 bases, J lost 4 bases, and 8 bases stayed unmatched. The CDR3 sequence is CASSDRGFAYEQYF. The CDR3 DNA reads TGTGCCAGCAGCGACAGGGGTTTTGCTTACGAGCAGTACTTC.

With respect to this clone: The sample carries other DNA sequences with the same CDR3. The genes are TRBV28 and TRBJ1-2; weak D call: TRBD1 (5 bases). Germline-derived CDR1 and CDR2 are MDHEN and SYDVKM. V lost 4 bases and J lost 2, with 11 bases in between. This CDR3 is built from 14 residues. The CDR3 nucleotides read TGTGCCAGCAGTTATGGGGGGGTGAACTATGGCTACACCTTC. This codes for CASSYGGVNYGYTF.